This T cell receptor (beta chain) was observed in a study of cytomegalovirus exposure and HLA in healthy donors. Researchers ran the PCR with 60 Vbeta and 13 Jbeta primers. Libraries were prepared by immunoSEQ multiplex PCR; TCRdb keeps only in-frame clonotypes and omits some of them. The table shows around 250,000 clones, with 80% to 95% occurring only once. The study, taken as a whole, reports: Prediction of most subjects' HLA-A and HLA-B alleles by TCR beta sequences was reportedly accurate. Later analysis demonstrated an association between a missense DCLRE1C variant and TCR beta V- and J-gene trimming.

A remark on this clone: The antigen remains undetermined.

Sequencing was performed on PBMCs. This clonotype was obtained from a girl aged 2-10 years in good health and CMV-seronegative.

CDR3 loop: CASSPADEQFF. CDR3 in DNA: TGTGCCAGCAGCCCCGCGGATGAGCAGTTCTTC. V is TRBV7-9 and J is TRBJ2-1, with no clear D. The V and J ends lost 5 bases and 8 bases respectively, with 7 bases between them. The CDR3 is 11 residues long. Germline CDR1 and CDR2: SEHNR and FQNEAQ (reference sequence).